The 13 T cell receptor beta chains below were found in one sample sequenced in a study of breast tumors, draining lymph nodes, adjacent tissues. From the multiplex PCR reads, TCRdb called clonotypes with MiXCR, one entry per CDR3 protein. Here the sample spans 25,000 or so distinct CDR3 sequences, 60% to 75% being singletons. What was sequenced was tumor-adjacent breast tissue. Source of these receptors: a female donor with breast cancer. Some clones in this sample may be carry-over from other donors' samples.

This chain uses TRBV24-1 with TRBJ2-1; TRBD2 agrees at 10 bases. Germline lookup yields CDR1 KGHDR and CDR2 SFDVKD. The CDR3 runs to 15 residues. V was pared by 1 base and J by 7 bases, with 3 bases of the junction left unmatched. CDR3 in DNA: TGTGCCACCAGTGATTTAAGCGGGAGGGTAAATGAGCAGTTCTTC. Protein: CATSDLSGRVNEQFF.

The sample holds many counts of this clonotype. The chain combines TRBV6-1 with TRBJ2-1; D is perhaps TRBD1 or TRBD2 (6 bases each). The germline V gene encodes CDR1 MNHNS and CDR2 SASEGT. V lost 2 bases and J lost 6, with 17 bases in between. CDR3 length: 16 amino acids. The CDR3 here is CASSEKGGTGPNEQFF. The CDR3 DNA reads TGTGCCAGCAGTGAAAAGGGGGGAACGGGGCCCAATGAGCAGTTCTTC.

Sample share makes this clonotype medium-sized. V and J are TRBV7-8 and TRBJ2-7; D may be TRBD2 (7 bases). CDR3 length: 15 residues. Germline CDR1 SGHVS, CDR2 FQNEAQ. V lost 4 bases, J lost 4 bases, and 17 bases lay in between. The CDR3 DNA is TGTGCCAGCAGCTCAGAGGGGGGGGCGCCTTACGAGCAGTACTTC. Protein: CASSSEGGAPYEQYF.

This clonotype was counted between two and nine times. V and J are TRBV13 and TRBJ1-6; D might be TRBD1 (5 bases). Trimming stripped 4 bases from V and 0 bases from J, with 13 bases between. CDR1 PRHDT and CDR2 FYEKMQ come from the germline V gene (reference sequence). This CDR3 contains 17 residues. As DNA, the CDR3 is TGTGCCAGCAGCTCCGACAGATTGAGCTCCTATAATTCACCCCTCCACTTT. Protein sequence: CASSSDRLSSYNSPLHF.

Here the CDR3 reads CASSRTGGANSPLHF. The CDR3 DNA reads as TGTGCCAGCAGCCGCACAGGGGGCGCGAATTCACCCCTCCACTTT. V gene TRBV7-2 combines with J gene TRBJ1-6; 9 positions agree with TRBD1. The junction had 6 bases not matched to a gene; V was cut back by 5 bases and J by 7 bases. The CDR3 has 15 residues. Germline V gene sequence: CDR1 SGHTA, CDR2 FQGNSA.

This clonotype is a singleton in its sample. Likely a read error: the CDR3 ends without its conserved phenylalanine or tryptophan. The chain is built from TRBV6-4 and TRBJ1-4; D perhaps matches TRBD1 (5 bases). The CDR3 has 14 amino acids. The V and J ends lost 6 bases and 8 bases respectively, with 16 bases between them. CDR1 MRHNA and CDR2 SNTAGT come from the germline V gene. CDR3 sequence (DNA): TGTGCCAGCAGGGGGATCGGGGCAGGGGAAAAACTGTTTCTT. Its protein product is CASRGIGAGEKLFL.

This clonotype was seen a single time. This chain joins TRBV28 and TRBJ2-7, with 9 nucleotides matching TRBD1. This CDR3 is 18 amino acids long. CDR1 and CDR2 (germline): MDHEN, SYDVKM. V shed 5 bases and J 2 bases; nucleotides not matched to a gene: 16. The CDR3 spells CASSGQQGVWTGAYEQYF. The CDR3 nucleotides are TGTGCCAGCAGTGGACAGCAGGGGGTTTGGACAGGGGCCTACGAGCAGTACTTC.

The V and J genes are TRBV24-1 and TRBJ1-2; D is uncertain. From germline, CDR1 is KGHDR and CDR2 SFDVKD. The CDR3 length is 15 residues. V gave up 3 bases and J gave up 1 base, with 11 bases separating them. CDR3 residues: CATSDAAQFNYGYTF. The CDR3, as DNA: TGTGCCACCAGTGATGCAGCACAATTTAACTATGGCTACACCTTC.

This clonotype was observed a handful of times. For the CDR3, the DNA is TGCGCCAGCAGCCAAGATAGGGGCGGGACTAGCGGGTTGGGGACCCAGTACTTC. Translating gives CASSQDRGGTSGLGTQYF. V and J are TRBV4-1 and TRBJ2-5, with 12 bases aligning to TRBD2. The CDR3 runs to 18 residues. J lost 7 bases, V lost 0 bases, and 12 bases had no gene match. The germline CDR1 and CDR2 sequences are MGHRA and YSYEKL.

This CDR3 reads CATRLAGDYEQYF. Written as DNA, the CDR3 is TGTGCCACCCGACTAGCGGGAGACTACGAGCAGTACTTC. This chain uses TRBV6-5 with TRBJ2-7; 12 positions agree with TRBD2. The ends lost 10 bases at V and 3 bases at J; junction bases unmatched: 4. The CDR3 is 13 amino acids. Germline V CDR1 and CDR2: MNHEY, SVGAGI.

This clonotype was recorded at least ten times. The chain carries TRBV6-1 and TRBJ1-4; 7 positions agree with TRBD1. Germline loops: CDR1 MNHNS, CDR2 SASEGT. This CDR3 is built from 16 residues. The V gene end was trimmed by 6 bases and the J gene end by 0 bases; junction bases not matched to a gene: 7. Written as DNA, the CDR3 is TGTGCCAGCAGGGGGACAGTCTACGCAACTAATGAAAAACTGTTTTTT. It codes for CASRGTVYATNEKLFF.

The CDR3 sequence is CSASGGGGDYRVDTQYF. DNA for the CDR3: TGCAGTGCTTCAGGGGGCGGGGGGGACTATCGGGTGGATACGCAGTATTTT. This sequence joins TRBV20-1 and TRBJ2-3, with D maybe TRBD2 (9 bases). Trimming shortened V by 5 bases and J by 6 bases, and 27 bases separated the two germline ends. This CDR3 contains 17 residues. The V gene's germline CDR1 is DFQATT and CDR2 SNEGSKA (reference sequence).

This clonotype appeared a few times. The chain joins TRBV5-1 to TRBJ2-7; unclear D gene. This CDR3 is built from 13 residues. V dropped 0 bases and J dropped 6 bases, with 10 bases sitting between them. Germline V gene data show CDR1 as SGHRS and CDR2 as YFSETQ. The CDR3 DNA reads TGCGCCAGCAGCTTGGCCGGACCCGGCGAGCAGTACTTC. Its translation: CASSLAGPGEQYF.